This TCR beta chain is from a study of blood T cell repertoires in COVID-19. Study in general: PBMCs, B-cell-depleted T cells, or T cells were the source of the cDNA or gDNA that made up the material.

In the study's own analysis: Amplified reference gene primers provided the basis for estimating nucleated cell counts. Using immunoSEQ multiplex PCR, the repertoire was profiled, and TCRdb retains in-frame clones only, with some absent. V and J calls and clone size come straight from that table; D and trimming were deduced from the DNA. The sample carries around 100,000 clones, around 90% recorded once. There are 16 residues in the CDR3. Trimming removed 4 bases from V and 4 bases from J; junction bases left unmatched: 8. Germline lookup yields CDR1 SGHDN and CDR2 FVKESK. What was sequenced was peripheral blood. This TCR derives from a woman aged 50 to 60 with COVID-19, enrolled during active disease. The rearrangement links TRBV14 to TRBJ1-3, with 9 bases fitting TRBD1. CDR3 region: CASSPRDRVSGNTIYF. CDR3 sequence (DNA): TGTGCCAGCAGCCCCCGGGACAGGGTTTCAGGAAACACCATATATTTT.